What follows are 11 T cell receptor beta chains derived from one specimen sequenced in a study of hypomethylating agent response in myelodysplastic syndrome. Libraries were prepared by immunoSEQ multiplex PCR; TCRdb keeps only in-frame clonotypes and omits some of them. Among under 2,000 clones, more than 75% were seen once, and the ten largest hold approximately 17%. Sequencing was performed on bone marrow, taken before or after starting hypomethylating agent treatment for myelodysplastic syndrome (not recorded which). These receptors were taken from a human donor with myelodysplastic syndrome.

The V call is TRBV7-9, the J call TRBJ2-1; TRBD2 agrees at 11 bases. Germline V gene lookup returns CDR1 SEHNR and CDR2 FQNEAQ (reference sequence). The junction had 12 bases not matched to a gene; V was cut back by 4 bases and J by 4 bases. The CDR3 contains 18 residues. The CDR3, as DNA: TGTGCCAGCAGCTCCCCTCTAGCTCGACTAGCGGGGTACAATGAGCAGTTCTTC. As protein: CASSSPLARLAGYNEQFF.

This chain connects TRBV7-6 to TRBJ2-2; D call uncertain. The CDR3 spans 13 residues. V lost 7 bases to trimming and J lost 6 bases, with 12 bases between them. Germline CDR1 is SGHVS and CDR2 is FNYEAQ. Here the CDR3 DNA reads TGTGCCAGCAAACCTCATTGGGCCGGGGAGCTGTTTTTT. Its translation: CASKPHWAGELFF.

This clone occurred once. The V gene is TRBV19, the J gene TRBJ2-1; D remains ambiguous. The CDR3 covers 13 residues. Per germline, CDR1 LNHDA and CDR2 SQIVND (reference sequence). V was trimmed by 4 bases and J by 8 bases, leaving 12 bases between them. The CDR3 DNA is TGTGCCAGTAGTACGAGTAGCTTCTATGAGCAGTTCTTC. Translating it yields CASSTSSFYEQFF.

J is TRBJ2-5 and V is TRBV11-3, with 7 bases that match TRBD1. This CDR3 spans 13 amino acids. V lost 5 bases, J lost 6 bases, and 6 bases stayed unmatched. CDR1 is SGHNT, CDR2 YENEEA, per germline. The CDR3: CASSPGQEKTQYF. DNA for the CDR3: TGTGCCAGCAGCCCTGGACAGGAGAAGACCCAGTACTTC.

This clone was detected once. The chain employs TRBV6-5 and TRBJ1-4, with 9 bases identical to TRBD1. This CDR3 region has 15 residues. Per the germline V gene, CDR1 is MNHEY and CDR2 is SVGAGI. The V gene end was trimmed by 4 bases and the J gene end by 7 bases; junction bases not matched to a gene: 7. CDR3: CASSSPGTGIEKLFF. The CDR3, as DNA: TGTGCCAGCAGTTCCCCCGGGACAGGGATTGAAAAACTGTTTTTT.

CDR3 amino acids: CASSSQSRVDTQYF. The CDR3, as DNA: TGTGCCAGCAGTTCTCAGTCCCGGGTGGATACGCAGTATTTT. The chain has TRBV2 and TRBJ2-3; D gene ambiguous. Germline-derived CDR1 and CDR2 are SNHLY and FYNNEI. With 5 bases removed from V and 6 bases from J, the gap between germline ends came to 15 bases. The CDR3 is made up of 14 amino acids.

The rearrangement joins TRBV2 to TRBJ1-2, with TRBD1 as a possible D gene (6 bases). V was shortened by 8 bases and J by 4 bases, with 20 bases between the two germline ends. The CDR3 loop spans 15 amino acids. CDR1 is SNHLY and CDR2 is FYNNEI in the germline V gene. The CDR3 DNA reads TGTGCCAGCCAAAGGTTGGGGGGCGGAGGCTATGGCTACACCTTC. This sequence encodes CASQRLGGGGYGYTF. Full variable domain (rest looked up from reference TRBV2 and TRBJ1-2): EPEVTQTPSHQVTQMGQEVILRCVPISNHLYFYWYRQILGQKVEFLVSFYNNEISEKSEIFDDQFSVERPDGSNFTLKIRSTKLEDSAMYFCASQRLGGGGYGYTFGSGTRLTVV.

The genes are TRBV14 and TRBJ2-3; D is undetermined. V dropped 2 bases and J dropped 4 bases, with 7 bases sitting between them. Per the germline V gene, CDR1 is SGHDN and CDR2 is FVKESK. This CDR3 region has 13 residues. The CDR3 nucleotides are TGTGCCAGCAGCCAAATCTTCCCAGATACGCAGTATTTT. Its translation: CASSQIFPDTQYF.

This clone is categorized as large. The V call is TRBV6-5, the J call TRBJ1-6, with no clear D. Germline loops: CDR1 MNHEY, CDR2 SVGAGI. CDR3 length: 13 residues. V was shortened by 1 base and J by 8 bases, with 6 bases between the two germline ends. The CDR3 sequence is CASSYLGDSPLHF. CDR3 DNA: TGTGCCAGCAGTTACTTGGGAGATTCACCCCTCCACTTT.

The chain joins TRBV11-3 to TRBJ1-3; TRBD1 agrees at 9 bases. J lost 0 bases, V lost 3 bases, and 6 bases had no gene match. Germline lookup yields CDR1 SGHNT and CDR2 YENEEA. This CDR3 has 17 amino acids. The CDR3 bases are TGTGCCAGCAGCTTCTGGACAGGGGCCCTCTCTGGAAACACCATATATTTT. This codes for CASSFWTGALSGNTIYF.

This chain uses TRBV10-2 with TRBJ2-2; D gene ambiguous. In germline, CDR1 is WSHSY, CDR2 SAAADI. CDR3 length: 13 residues. The CDR3 spells CTSRLSNTGELFF. The CDR3 bases are TGCACCTCCCGCCTATCGAACACCGGGGAGCTGTTTTTT.